Listed here are 8 T cell receptor beta chains from one sample, sequenced in a study of cytotoxic CD8 clonotypes in ibrutinib-treated CLL. The data were produced by immunoSEQ multiplex PCR, yet TCRdb's version contains in-frame clones alone and is incomplete. The repertoire holds about 63,000 clones, with roughly 50% as singletons. Sequenced here: PBMCs, sampled after 12 months of ibrutinib treatment. The source is a human donor with chronic lymphocytic leukemia.

The table lists this clone with a few counts. This chain connects TRBV14 to TRBJ2-2, with 10 bases matching TRBD1. This CDR3 contains 15 residues. Germline V gene data show CDR1 as SGHDN and CDR2 as FVKESK. V lost 2 bases, J lost 4 bases, and 1 base stayed unmatched. The CDR3 protein is CASSQRTGGTGELFF. DNA of the CDR3: TGTGCCAGCAGCCAAAGGACAGGGGGCACCGGGGAGCTGTTTTTT.

CDR3 residues: CASSLGGSPLQETQYF. As DNA, the CDR3 is TGTGCCAGCAGCTTAGGGGGGTCCCCCCTCCAAGAGACCCAGTACTTC. The chain couples TRBV11-2 to TRBJ2-5, with D possibly called TRBD1 or TRBD2 (5 bases each). The V end was cut by 1 base, the J end by 1 base, with 13 bases between. The CDR3 contains 16 residues. CDR1 and CDR2 (germline): SGHAT, FQNNGV.

This clone was seen just once. The rearrangement uses TRBV29-1 and TRBJ1-1, with 9 bases lining up with TRBD1. This CDR3 comprises 11 residues. CDR1 and CDR2 from the germline V gene are SQVTM and ANQGSEA. J was trimmed by 5 bases and V by 6 bases; bases with no gene match: 1. The CDR3 DNA reads as TGCAGCGTGGACAGGGGAACTGAAGCTTTCTTT. Residues: CSVDRGTEAFF.

This chain links TRBV5-1 with TRBJ2-1; a weak D match, TRBD2 (6 bases). Germline loops: CDR1 SGHRS, CDR2 YFSETQ. This CDR3 contains 12 residues. Trimming pared 5 bases from V and 8 bases from J, leaving 11 bases between. DNA of the CDR3: TGCGCCAGCAGAGAGGGCGGGGATGAGCAGTTCTTC. Its translation is CASREGGDEQFF.

This chain connects TRBV5-1 to TRBJ1-1; D is perhaps TRBD1 (6 bases). The CDR3 is made up of 15 amino acids. V lost 5 bases to trimming and J lost 0 bases, with 14 bases between them. Germline CDR1 and CDR2: SGHRS and YFSETQ. The chain's CDR3 is CASRDGGRMNTEAFF. The CDR3 DNA is TGCGCCAGCAGGGACGGGGGGCGGATGAACACTGAAGCTTTCTTT.

The chain employs TRBV9 and TRBJ2-6; a weak D match, TRBD2 (6 bases). Germline V gene lookup returns CDR1 SGDLS and CDR2 YYNGEE. Between the trimmed V and J ends, which lost 4 bases and 0 bases, there was a span of 11 bases. The CDR3 extends over 16 amino acids. Here the CDR3 reads CASSSGVISGANVLTF. DNA for the CDR3: TGTGCCAGCAGCTCGGGGGTGATCTCTGGGGCCAACGTCCTGACTTTC.

This clone has at least ten counts. The chain's CDR3 is CASSEVARVGNEQFF. DNA for the CDR3: TGTGCCAGCAGCGAGGTAGCGAGAGTTGGCAATGAGCAGTTCTTC. The V call is TRBV5-4, the J call TRBJ2-1; D is perhaps TRBD2 (5 bases). Trimming removed 4 bases at V and 6 bases at J, with 17 bases between. Germline assignment: CDR1 SGHNT and CDR2 YYREEE (reference sequence). This CDR3 is 15 amino acids long. Looking up the rest from reference TRBV5-4 and TRBJ2-1 gives the full variable domain: ETGVTQSPTHLIKTRGQQVTLRCSSQSGHNTVSWYQQALGQGPQFIFQYYREEENGRGNFPPRFSGLQFPNYSSELNVNALELDDSALYLCASSEVARVGNEQFFGPGTRLTVL.

The chain has TRBV7-8 and TRBJ1-1; D call uncertain. The CDR3 totals 13 residues. V gave up 4 bases and J gave up 1 base, with 7 bases separating them. Germline V lookup: CDR1 SGHVS, CDR2 FQNEAQ. Written as DNA, the CDR3 is TGTGCCAGCAGCTCTCAGGCGAACACTGAAGCTTTCTTT. Protein: CASSSQANTEAFF.